This T cell receptor beta chain appears in the sequencing data of a study of T cells after yellow fever vaccination. V lost 5 bases to trimming and J lost 2 bases, with 12 bases between them. The CDR3 has 14 amino acids. Germline V gene sequence: CDR1 SGHTA, CDR2 FQGNSA. TCRdb redid the calling of the 5' RACE reads with MiXCR, one entry per CDR3 protein. The data contain about 580,000 distinct CDR3 sequences, roughly a sixth of them singletons. The chain has TRBV7-2 and TRBJ1-2; tentative D call: TRBD1 (5 bases). The TCR was taken from a man aged 18 to 29 who received the YFV17D yellow fever vaccine. This specimen was PBMCs, taken 4 to 5 days after the first yellow fever vaccination. The chain's CDR3 is CASSPGDGNYGYTF. As DNA, the CDR3 is TGTGCCAGCAGCCCGGGGGACGGAAACTATGGCTACACCTTC.